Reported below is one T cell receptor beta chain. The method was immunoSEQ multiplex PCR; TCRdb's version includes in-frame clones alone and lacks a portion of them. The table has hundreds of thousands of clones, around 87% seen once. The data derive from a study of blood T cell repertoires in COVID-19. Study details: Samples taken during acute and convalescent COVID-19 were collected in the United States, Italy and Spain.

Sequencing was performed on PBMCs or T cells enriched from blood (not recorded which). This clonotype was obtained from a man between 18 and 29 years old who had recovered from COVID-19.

CDR3 residues: CATQEQGAGGYTF. Here the CDR3 DNA reads TGTGCCACCCAGGAACAGGGGGCGGGGGGCTACACCTTC. V usage is TRBV10-3 and J usage is TRBJ1-2; 9 bases are a match to TRBD1. CDR3 length equals 13 residues. The V gene end was trimmed by 10 bases and the J gene end by 8 bases; junction bases not matched to a gene: 11. Germline CDR1 is ENHRY and CDR2 is SYGVKD.